The present T cell receptor (beta chain) was sequenced within a study of blood T cell repertoires in COVID-19. Study-wide context: Sources were T cells, B-cell-depleted T cells, or PBMCs; the material itself was cDNA or gDNA.

In the study's own analysis: Reference gene primer amplification gave nucleated cell count estimates. Method: immunoSEQ multiplex PCR; TCRdb's copy keeps in-frame clones and lacks some. V and J calls and clone size are given by that table; D and trimming were obtained from the DNA. The table has approximately 360,000 clones, around 87% seen once. The junction had 6 bases not matched to a gene; V was cut back by 2 bases and J by 4 bases. The CDR3 runs to 16 residues. The germline V gene encodes CDR1 LGHNA and CDR2 YSLEER. Material: peripheral blood. The receptor comes from a young man with active or convalescent COVID-19. The V call is TRBV4-3, the J call TRBJ2-1; TRBD2 aligns across 9 bases. CDR3 residues: CASSQLTSGPYNEQFF. The CDR3 region has the DNA TGCGCCAGCAGCCAACTAACTAGCGGGCCTTACAATGAGCAGTTCTTC.